One and the same sample provided the 9 T cell receptor beta chains below, sequenced in a study of cytomegalovirus exposure and HLA in healthy donors. Amplification used 60 Vbeta primers and 13 Jbeta primers. Sequenced by immunoSEQ multiplex PCR; TCRdb stores in-frame clones only, minus some. The sample gives some 190,000 clones, 81% of which show up once; 1.5% to 2% is in the top ten. The source material was PBMCs. The receptors derive from a man between 18 and 35 years old in good health and CMV-seronegative.

The rearrangement uses TRBV5-1 and TRBJ2-3; 10 bases align to TRBD2. Unmatched junction bases numbered 9, after V lost 0 bases and J lost 2 bases. This CDR3 has 18 amino acids. The V gene's germline CDR1 is SGHRS and CDR2 YFSETQ. CDR3 in DNA: TGCGCCAGCAGCTTGGAGCCTCAGCGGGGGGGTCCCACAGATACGCAGTATTTT. Amino acid sequence: CASSLEPQRGGPTDTQYF.

The DNA for the CDR3 is TGTGCCTGGAGTGTAGCTAGTACCTCCTACGAGCAGTACTTC. Its protein product is CAWSVASTSYEQYF. This chain joins TRBV30 and TRBJ2-7; no reliable D call. Germline values: CDR1 GTSNPN, CDR2 SVGIG (reference sequence). This CDR3 comprises 14 residues. Trimming left V 0 bases short and J 0 bases short, with 9 bases between.

This rearrangement joins TRBV19 to TRBJ1-5, with 7 nucleotides matching TRBD1. CDR1 and CDR2 (germline): LNHDA, SQIVND (reference sequence). This CDR3 spans 14 amino acids. CDR3 in amino acids: CARGDSHSNQPQHF. As DNA, the CDR3 is TGTGCAAGAGGGGACAGCCATAGCAATCAGCCCCAGCATTTT.

The genes are TRBV6-1 and TRBJ1-5, with D perhaps TRBD1 (6 bases). Trimming removed 7 bases at V and 6 bases at J, with 10 bases between. From germline, CDR1 is MNHNS and CDR2 SASEGT. The CDR3 consists of 12 residues. CDR3 amino acids: CASTTGRQPQHF. In DNA form, the CDR3 reads TGTGCCAGCACAACAGGGCGTCAGCCCCAGCATTTT.

The chain is built from TRBV6-4 and TRBJ2-2; 8 bases map to TRBD2. The CDR3 runs to 15 residues. CDR1 is MRHNA and CDR2 is SNTAGT in the germline V gene. V was pared by 2 bases and J by 4 bases, with 3 bases of the junction left unmatched. DNA for the CDR3: TGTGCCAGCAGTGACAGGACTAGCACCACCGGGGAGCTGTTTTTT. It translates to CASSDRTSTTGELFF.

This chain uses TRBV6-1 with TRBJ1-2; 8 bases line up with TRBD1. Losses at the gene ends were 10 bases for V and 6 bases for J; bases not matched to a gene: 10. This CDR3 has 13 residues. Germline CDR1 and CDR2: MNHNS and SASEGT. The CDR3 DNA reads TGTGCCATCCAAAGCACAGGGGGACATGGCTACACCTTC. Translating gives CAIQSTGGHGYTF.

The chain carries TRBV20-1 and TRBJ1-2; D perhaps matches TRBD1 (5 bases). The V gene's germline CDR1 is DFQATT and CDR2 SNEGSKA (reference sequence). This CDR3 has 11 amino acids. The V gene lost 7 bases and the J gene lost 5 bases, with 11 bases spanning the gap. CDR3: CSVGEGYGYTF. For the CDR3, the DNA is TGCAGTGTAGGGGAAGGATATGGCTACACCTTC.

The chain recombines TRBV10-3 with TRBJ1-5; D possibly corresponds to TRBD1 (5 bases). V was cut by 3 bases and J by 1 base, with 22 bases left in between. Germline V CDR1 and CDR2: ENHRY, SYGVKD. The CDR3 extends over 19 amino acids. CDR3 DNA sequence: TGTGCCATCAGTGATGGAGGGGAACCTCTCGCGGTCAGCAATCAGCCCCAGCATTTT. This codes for CAISDGGEPLAVSNQPQHF.

V gene TRBV2 combines with J gene TRBJ2-3, with D perhaps matching TRBD2 (5 bases). Germline-derived CDR1 and CDR2 are SNHLY and FYNNEI. The CDR3 runs 14 residues. The V and J ends lost 6 bases and 1 base respectively, with 11 bases between them. CDR3 residues: CASSKGAGTDTQYF. In DNA, the CDR3 is TGTGCCAGCAGCAAAGGAGCGGGCACAGATACGCAGTATTTT.